This TCR beta chain appears in the sequencing data of a study of blood T cells in healthy people across ages. Study-level points and caveats: Observed TCR beta diversity per million T cells went down as age went up. This fall followed a roughly linear course with age.

V dropped 4 bases and J dropped 0 bases, with 13 bases sitting between them. CDR1 is MNHNS, CDR2 SASEGT, per germline. This CDR3 spans 16 amino acids. This clonotype was detected a few times. Its antigen is not known. Alongside a J-beta primer mix, a sample-barcoded 5' primer served in a second PCR lasting about 7 to 12 cycles. TCRdb ran MiXCR on the 5' RACE reads and lists one entry per CDR3 protein. Among hundreds of thousands of distinct CDR3 sequences listed, approximately 30% were seen once. The source is an elderly woman in good health. The specimen was blood. The chain is built from TRBV6-1 and TRBJ1-5; the D gene is possibly TRBD1 (6 bases). The CDR3 DNA reads as TGTGCCAGCAGTGTTCCACAGGGAGTTAGCAATCAGCCCCAGCATTTT. Amino acids: CASSVPQGVSNQPQHF.